The 6 T cell receptor beta chains below all came from one sample that was sequenced in a study of spatial heterogeneity in lung cancer (dated by TCRdb to about 2019). Points the paper makes about the study in general: A correlation was observed between the number of expanded intratumoral alpha and beta TCRs and the tumor nonsynonymous mutation count.

The time point label of this sample denotes: sample taken at primary tumor resection. The library was prepared using 5' RACE. These reads were obtained on a NextSeq 500. Using fastp trimming at Q25 and MiXCR clonotype assembly, TCRdb reanalyzed the public sequencing data and kept in-frame beta chains. One record per CDR3 amino acid sequence lists the most common genes and DNA. The sample contains around 19,000 distinct CDR3 sequences, approximately 16% of them found a single time. The ten top clones hold 30% to 40% of the sample. The antigens these receptors bind are not known. The specimen comprised lung tumor tissue, sampled at surgery. The receptor set was obtained from a female donor with early-stage non-small cell lung cancer.

On this clonotype: The CDR3 end shows no conserved phenylalanine or tryptophan, and so a read error is likely. The chain has TRBV18 and TRBJ2-1; D is perhaps TRBD1 or TRBD2 (6 bases each). CDR3 length equals 13 residues. Trimming removed 5 bases from V and 8 bases from J, with 13 bases in between. Germline CDR1 and CDR2: KGHSH and LQKENI. CDR3 DNA sequence: TGTGCCAGCTCAATCAGGGGCGGGGATGAGCAGTTCCTC. Protein sequence: CASSIRGGDEQFL.

In its sample, this clonotype was seen a few times. The V and J genes are TRBV6-2 or TRBV6-3 and TRBJ2-2; tentatively, D is TRBD1 or TRBD2 (5 bases each). V shed 2 bases and J shed 3 bases, with 19 bases lying between them. The CDR3 runs 18 residues. Germline assignment: CDR1 MNHEY and CDR2 SVGEGT. The CDR3 loop is CASSYPGAASMYTGELFF. DNA for the CDR3: TGTGCCAGCAGTTACCCCGGGGCCGCTAGTATGTACACCGGGGAGCTGTTTTTT.

This clonotype appeared many times. The chain employs TRBV7-3 and TRBJ2-7; 9 bases map to TRBD2. V lost 5 bases and J lost 2; bases outside the gene matches: 7. Germline CDR1 SGHTA, CDR2 FQGTGA. The CDR3 extends over 15 amino acids. The CDR3 sequence is CASSVQAGGAYEQYF. The CDR3 coding sequence is TGTGCCAGCAGCGTGCAGGCGGGGGGGGCCTACGAGCAGTACTTC.

Note on this clonotype: No conserved phenylalanine or tryptophan is present at the end of the CDR3, so a read error is the likely explanation. The CDR3, as DNA: TGTGCCAGCAGCTTCAATCTAGCGGGAGGCGGTGAGCAGTACTAC. Protein: CASSFNLAGGGEQYY. The gene calls are TRBV5-1 and TRBJ2-7; 11 bases are a match to TRBD2. Germline V gives CDR1 SGHRS, CDR2 YFSETQ. The CDR3 has 15 amino acids.

The chain carries TRBV3-1 and TRBJ2-2; D remains ambiguous. With 1 base removed from V and 7 bases from J, the gap between germline ends came to 4 bases. The CDR3 consists of 12 residues. Germline assignment: CDR1 LGHDT and CDR2 YNNKEL (reference sequence). The CDR3 nucleotides read TGTGCCAGCAGCCAAGGAATCGGGGAGCTGTTTTTT. Its translation: CASSQGIGELFF.

This clonotype is deemed medium-sized. This chain uses TRBV28 with TRBJ2-1, with D hard to call. The CDR3 consists of 13 residues. Germline CDR1 reads MDHEN; CDR2 reads SYDVKM. V was trimmed by 2 bases and J by 5 bases, leaving 7 bases between them. In nucleotides, the CDR3 is TGTGCCAGCAGTTTACAGCAGAACAATGAGCAGTTCTTC. The encoded protein is CASSLQQNNEQFF. Using reference TRBV28 and TRBJ2-1 for the parts outside the CDR3, the full variable domain is DVKVTQSSRYLVKRTGEKVFLECVQDMDHENMFWYRQDPGLGLRLIYFSYDVKMKEKGDIPEGYSVSREKKERFSLILESASTNQTSMYLCASSLQQNNEQFFGPGTRLTVL.